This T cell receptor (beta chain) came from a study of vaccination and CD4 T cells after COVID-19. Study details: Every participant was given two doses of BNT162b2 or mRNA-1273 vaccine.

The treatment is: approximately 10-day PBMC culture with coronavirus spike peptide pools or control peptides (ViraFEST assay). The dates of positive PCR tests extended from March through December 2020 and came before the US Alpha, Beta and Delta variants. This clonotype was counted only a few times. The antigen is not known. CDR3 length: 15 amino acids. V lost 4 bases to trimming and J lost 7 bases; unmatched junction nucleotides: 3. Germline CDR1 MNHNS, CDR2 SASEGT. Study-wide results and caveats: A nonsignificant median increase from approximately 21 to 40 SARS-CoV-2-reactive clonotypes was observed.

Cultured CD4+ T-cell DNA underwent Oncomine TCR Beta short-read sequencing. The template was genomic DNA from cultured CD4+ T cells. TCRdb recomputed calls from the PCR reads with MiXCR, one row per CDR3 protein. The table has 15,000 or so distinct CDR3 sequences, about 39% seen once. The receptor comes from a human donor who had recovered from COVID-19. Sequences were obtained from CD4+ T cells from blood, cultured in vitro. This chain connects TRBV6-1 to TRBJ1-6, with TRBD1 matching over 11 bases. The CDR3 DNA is TGTGCCAGCAGTGGTAGGACAGGGGGCAATTCACCCCTCCACTTT. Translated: CASSGRTGGNSPLHF.